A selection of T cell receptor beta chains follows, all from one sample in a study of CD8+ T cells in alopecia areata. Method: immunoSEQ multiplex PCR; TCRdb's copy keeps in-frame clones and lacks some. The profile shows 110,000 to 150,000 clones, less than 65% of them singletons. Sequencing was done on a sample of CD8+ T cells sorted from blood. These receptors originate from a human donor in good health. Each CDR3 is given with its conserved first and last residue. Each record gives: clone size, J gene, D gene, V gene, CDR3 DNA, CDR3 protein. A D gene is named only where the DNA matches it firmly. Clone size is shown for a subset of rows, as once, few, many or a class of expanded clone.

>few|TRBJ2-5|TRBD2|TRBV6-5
TGTGCCAGCAGGTCTAGCGGGGAGACCCAGTACTTC
CASRSSGETQYF
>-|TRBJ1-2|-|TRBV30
TGTGCCTGGAGTGCGTCCCCAGGGGCCCGGCACTATGGCTACACCTTC
CAWSASPGARHYGYTF
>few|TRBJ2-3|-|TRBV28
TGTGCCAGCAGTTTAGGCACAGATACGCAGTATTTT
CASSLGTDTQYF
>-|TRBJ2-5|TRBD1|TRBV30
TGTGCCTGGACCCCGGGACAGTGGGGAGAGACCCAGTACTTC
CAWTPGQWGETQYF
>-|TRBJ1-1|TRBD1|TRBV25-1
TGTGCCAGCAGTGAATCAGGGGGCGCGGAAGCTTTCTTT
CASSESGGAEAFF
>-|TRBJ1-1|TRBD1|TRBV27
TGTGCCAGCAGGACCGGACAGGGGAGAAATGAAGCTTTCTTT
CASRTGQGRNEAFF
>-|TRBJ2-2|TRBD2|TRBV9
TGTGCCAGCAGCGTTAGCGGGGGGATAACCGGGGAGCTGTTTTTT
CASSVSGGITGELFF
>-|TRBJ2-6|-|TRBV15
TGTGCCACCAGCAGGGCAAAGACTGGGGCCAACGTCCTGACTTTC
CATSRAKTGANVLTF
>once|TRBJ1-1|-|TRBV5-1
TGCGCCAGCAGCTTGGGTCGGGTGATGGTTAGCACTGAAGCTTTCTTT
CASSLGRVMVSTEAFF
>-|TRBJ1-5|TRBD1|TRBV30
TGTGCCTGGAGCGACGACAGGGCGCTCAATCAGCCCCAGCATTTT
CAWSDDRALNQPQHF
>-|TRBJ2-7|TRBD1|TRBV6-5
TGTGCCAGCAGTCCCGACAGGGCCCACGAGCAGTACTTC
CASSPDRAHEQYF
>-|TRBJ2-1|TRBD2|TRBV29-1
TGCAGCTTTGGCGGCGGGAGGGACAATGAGCAGTTCTTC
CSFGGGRDNEQFF
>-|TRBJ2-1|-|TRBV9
TGTGCCAGCAGCGGGCCGGGACTCCACTACAATGAGCAGTTCTTC
CASSGPGLHYNEQFF
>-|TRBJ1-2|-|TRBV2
TGTGCCAGGATTAGCCCCAGGGGAGGCTACACCTTC
CARISPRGGYTF
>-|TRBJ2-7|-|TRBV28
TGTGCCAGCAGTGGGGGGCCAGGGGCCGAGCAGTACTTC
CASSGGPGAEQYF
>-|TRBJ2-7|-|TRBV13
TGTGCCAGCAGCTTAGGACTAGGTTACGAGCAGTACTTC
CASSLGLGYEQYF
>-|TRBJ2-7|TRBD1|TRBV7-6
TGTGCCAGCAGCCCCGGACAGGGGGGTTACGAGCAGTACTTC
CASSPGQGGYEQYF
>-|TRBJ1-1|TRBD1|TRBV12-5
TGTGCTAGTGGTTTGCACCCGGGACAGGGTAACACTGAAGCTTTCTTT
CASGLHPGQGNTEAFF
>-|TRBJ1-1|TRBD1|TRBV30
TGTGCCTGGACCTCGGGACAGGTGAACACTGAAGCTTTCTTT
CAWTSGQVNTEAFF
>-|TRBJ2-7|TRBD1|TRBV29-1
TGCAGCGTTGGATACAGGGGCTACGAGCAGTACTTC
CSVGYRGYEQYF
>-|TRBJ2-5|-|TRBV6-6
TGTGCCGTCCTTGGGCCCGAGACCCAGTACTTC
CAVLGPETQYF
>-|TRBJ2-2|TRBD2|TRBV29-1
TGCAGCGTTGATAGCGGGACTCTGAACACCGGGGAGCTGTTTTTT
CSVDSGTLNTGELFF
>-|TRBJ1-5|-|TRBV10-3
TGTGCCATCAGTGAGTCGACGGGTCAGCCCCAGCATTTT
CAISESTGQPQHF
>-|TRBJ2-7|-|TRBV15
TGTGCCACCAGCAGGGGTAGGTCCTACGAGCAGTACTTC
CATSRGRSYEQYF
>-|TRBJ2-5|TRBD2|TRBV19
TGTGCCACCCGAGAGACTAGCGGTTGGAAAGAGACCCAGTACTTC
CATRETSGWKETQYF
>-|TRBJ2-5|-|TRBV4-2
TGTGCCAGCAGCCAAGACGGGCAAGAGACCCAGTACTTC
CASSQDGQETQYF
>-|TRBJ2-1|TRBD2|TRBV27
TGTGCCAGCAGTATCGGGACTAGCGGGATTGGGAATGAGCAGTTCTTC
CASSIGTSGIGNEQFF
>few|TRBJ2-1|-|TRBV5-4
TGTGCCAGCAGCTTGACAGGGATTGAGTATTCCTACGCCTACAATGAGCAGTTCTTC
CASSLTGIEYSYAYNEQFF
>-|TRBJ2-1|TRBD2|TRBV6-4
TGTGCCAGCAGTGAACTAGCGGGAGGGGGTGAGCAGTTCTTC
CASSELAGGGEQFF
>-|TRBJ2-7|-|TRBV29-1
TGCAGCGTTGTGTATAGCGGCTACGAGCAGTACTTC
CSVVYSGYEQYF
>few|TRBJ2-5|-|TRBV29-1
TGCAGCGTCCCCCTAGGCGGAGGGCGGGAGACCCAGTACTTC
CSVPLGGGRETQYF
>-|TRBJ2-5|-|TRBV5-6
TGTGCCAGCAGCCATCCCGAGGGGATCCAAGAGACCCAGTACTTC
CASSHPEGIQETQYF
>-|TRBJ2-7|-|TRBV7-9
TGTGCCAGCAGCTTAGAGGCTAGTGATTCCTACGAGCAGTACTTC
CASSLEASDSYEQYF
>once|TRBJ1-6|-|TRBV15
TGTGCCACCAGCAGAGATAGAGGGGACGGTTCACCCCTCCACTTT
CATSRDRGDGSPLHF
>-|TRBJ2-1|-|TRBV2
TGTGCCAGCAGTGAAGATACAAGCTCCTACAATGAGCAGTTCTTC
CASSEDTSSYNEQFF
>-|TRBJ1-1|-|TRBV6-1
TGTGCCAGCAGTGAAGGCCGCAAGAACACTGAAGCTTTCTTT
CASSEGRKNTEAFF
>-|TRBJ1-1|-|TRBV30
TGTGCCTGGAGTGCCCTGAACACTGAAGCTTTCTTT
CAWSALNTEAFF
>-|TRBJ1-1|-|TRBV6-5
TGTGCCAGCAGTTACATAGACTCAGGGGTTGAAGCTTTCTTT
CASSYIDSGVEAFF
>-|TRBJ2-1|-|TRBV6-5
TGTGCCAGCAGCTCCCCTAGAGAGGAGCAGTTCTTC
CASSSPREEQFF
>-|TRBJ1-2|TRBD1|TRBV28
TGTGCCAGCAGTTTTGAGATGGGACAGCGCTATGGCTACACCTTC
CASSFEMGQRYGYTF
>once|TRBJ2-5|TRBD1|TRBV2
TGTGCCAGCAGTGGGACAGGGACCTGGTTGACCCAGTACTTC
CASSGTGTWLTQYF
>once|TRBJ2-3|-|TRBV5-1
TGCGCCAGCAGCCGAAACCGGGACTCGATGTGGGATACGCAGTATTTT
CASSRNRDSMWDTQYF
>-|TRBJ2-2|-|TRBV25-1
TGTGCCAGCAGTGCTACAGGGCGCACCGGGGAGCTGTTTTTT
CASSATGRTGELFF
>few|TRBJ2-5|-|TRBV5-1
TGCGCCAGCAGCTTCACGGGAGTGTGGGAGACCCAGTACTTC
CASSFTGVWETQYF
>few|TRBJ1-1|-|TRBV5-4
TGTGCCAGCAGAGACGGGTTGAACACTGAAGCTTTCTTT
CASRDGLNTEAFF
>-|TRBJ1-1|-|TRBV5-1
TGCGCCAGCAGAGGTGAGGGTGCCACTGAAGCTTTCTTT
CASRGEGATEAFF
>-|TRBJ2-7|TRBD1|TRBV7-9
TGTGCCAGCAGCCGCCCCGGGACAGAGTTCTACGAGCAGTACTTC
CASSRPGTEFYEQYF
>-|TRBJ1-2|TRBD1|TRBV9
TGTGCCAGCAGCCCGGGGACAGGGGAATATGGCTACACCTTC
CASSPGTGEYGYTF
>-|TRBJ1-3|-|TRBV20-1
TGCAGTGCTAGTGGCGGAAACACCATATATTTT
CSASGGNTIYF
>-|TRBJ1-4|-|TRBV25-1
TGTGCCAGCAACTGGGTTGGTGAAAAACTGTTTTTT
CASNWVGEKLFF
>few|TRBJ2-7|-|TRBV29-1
TGCAGCGTTGAACTGCGTCGGAACGAGCAGTACTTC
CSVELRRNEQYF
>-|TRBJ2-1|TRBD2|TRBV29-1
TGCAGCGTTGAGCCACTAGCGGGAGAAGGTAATGAGCAGTTCTTC
CSVEPLAGEGNEQFF
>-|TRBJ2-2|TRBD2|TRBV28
TGTGCCAGCAGCCCAGGGAGGGCCGGGGAGCTGTTTTTT
CASSPGRAGELFF
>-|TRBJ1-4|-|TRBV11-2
TGTGCCAGCAGCGAATGGCTAATAGGGGAAAAACTGTTTTTT
CASSEWLIGEKLFF